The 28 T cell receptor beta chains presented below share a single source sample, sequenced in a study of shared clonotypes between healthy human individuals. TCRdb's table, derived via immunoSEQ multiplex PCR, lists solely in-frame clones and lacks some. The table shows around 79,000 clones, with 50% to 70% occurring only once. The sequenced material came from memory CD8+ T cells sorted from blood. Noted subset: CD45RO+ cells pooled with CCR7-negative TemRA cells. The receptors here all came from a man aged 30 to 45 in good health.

The CDR3 DNA follows: TGTGCCAGTAGTATTTGGACTAGCGGACCCAATGAGCAGTTCTTC. Its translation is CASSIWTSGPNEQFF. The chain carries TRBV19 and TRBJ2-1; 10 nucleotides line up with TRBD2. The CDR3 consists of 15 residues. Germline assignment: CDR1 LNHDA and CDR2 SQIVND (reference sequence). The junction had 5 bases not matched to a gene; V was cut back by 3 bases and J by 6 bases. The variable domain in full, completed from reference TRBV19 and TRBJ2-1, reads DGGITQSPKYLFRKEGQNVTLSCEQNLNHDAMYWYRQDPGQGLRLIYYSQIVNDFQKGDIAEGYSVSREKKESFPLTVTSAQKNPTAFYLCASSIWTSGPNEQFFGPGTRLTVL.

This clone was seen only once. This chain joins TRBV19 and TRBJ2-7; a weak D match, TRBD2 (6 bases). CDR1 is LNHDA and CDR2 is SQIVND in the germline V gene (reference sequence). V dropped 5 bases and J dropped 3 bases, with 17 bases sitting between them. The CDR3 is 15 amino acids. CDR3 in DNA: TGTGCCAGTAGTGCTGCCTGGGGCGGGATCTACGAGCAGTACTTC. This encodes CASSAAWGGIYEQYF.

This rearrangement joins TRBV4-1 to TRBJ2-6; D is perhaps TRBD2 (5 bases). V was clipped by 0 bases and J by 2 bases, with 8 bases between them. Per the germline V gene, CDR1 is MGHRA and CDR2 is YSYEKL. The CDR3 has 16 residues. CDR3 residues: CASSQDEGTGANVLTF. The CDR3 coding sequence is TGCGCCAGCAGCCAAGATGAGGGTACTGGGGCCAACGTCCTGACTTTC.

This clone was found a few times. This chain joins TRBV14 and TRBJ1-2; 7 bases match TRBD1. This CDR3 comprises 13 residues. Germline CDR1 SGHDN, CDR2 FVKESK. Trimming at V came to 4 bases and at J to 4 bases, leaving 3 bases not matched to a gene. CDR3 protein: CASSRDSFYGYTF. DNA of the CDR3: TGTGCCAGCAGCCGGGACAGCTTCTATGGCTACACCTTC.

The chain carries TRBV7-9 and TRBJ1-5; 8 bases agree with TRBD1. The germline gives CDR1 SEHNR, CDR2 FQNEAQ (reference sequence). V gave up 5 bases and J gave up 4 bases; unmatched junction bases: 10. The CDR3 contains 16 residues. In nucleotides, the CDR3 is TGTGCCAGCAGCCCCCTTAGGGACAGGAAAAATCAGCCCCAGCATTTT. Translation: CASSPLRDRKNQPQHF. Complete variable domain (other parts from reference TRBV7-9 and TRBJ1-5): DTGVSQNPRHKITKRGQNVTFRCDPISEHNRLYWYRQTLGQGPEFLTYFQNEAQLEKSRLLSDRFSAERPKGSFSTLEIQRTEQGDSAMYLCASSPLRDRKNQPQHFGDGTRLSIL.

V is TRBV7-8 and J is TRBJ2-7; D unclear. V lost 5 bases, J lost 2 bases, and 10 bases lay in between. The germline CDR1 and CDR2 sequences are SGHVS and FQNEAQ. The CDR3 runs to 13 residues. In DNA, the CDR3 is TGTGCCAGCAGCGACGTTGGGGCCTACGAGCAGTACTTC. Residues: CASSDVGAYEQYF.

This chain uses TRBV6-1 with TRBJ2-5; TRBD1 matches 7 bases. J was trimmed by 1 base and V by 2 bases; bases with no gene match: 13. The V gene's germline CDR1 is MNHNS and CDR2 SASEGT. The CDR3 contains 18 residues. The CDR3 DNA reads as TGTGCCAGCAGTGAAACAGGGGTGAGGCGGCCAAGCCAAGAGACCCAGTACTTC. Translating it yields CASSETGVRRPSQETQYF.

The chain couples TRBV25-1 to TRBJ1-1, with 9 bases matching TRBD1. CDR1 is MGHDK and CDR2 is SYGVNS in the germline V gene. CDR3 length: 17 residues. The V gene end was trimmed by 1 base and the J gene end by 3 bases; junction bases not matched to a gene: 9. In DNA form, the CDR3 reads TGTGCCAGCAGTGAATGGACAGGGGTAGGAGGTGACACTGAAGCTTTCTTT. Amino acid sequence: CASSEWTGVGGDTEAFF.

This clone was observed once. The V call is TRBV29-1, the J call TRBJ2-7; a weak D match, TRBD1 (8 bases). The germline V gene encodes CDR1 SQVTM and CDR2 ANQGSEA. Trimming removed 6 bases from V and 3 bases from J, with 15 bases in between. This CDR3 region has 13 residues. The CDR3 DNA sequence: TGCAGCGTAAGGACAGGGACTAACTACGAGCAGTACTTC. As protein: CSVRTGTNYEQYF.

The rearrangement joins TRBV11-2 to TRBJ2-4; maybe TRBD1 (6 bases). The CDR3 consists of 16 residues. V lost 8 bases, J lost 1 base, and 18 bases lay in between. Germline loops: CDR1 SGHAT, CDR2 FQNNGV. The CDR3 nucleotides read TGTGCCAGCCACCCAGGGGTCGGGTTGGCCAAAAACATTCAGTACTTC. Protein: CASHPGVGLAKNIQYF.

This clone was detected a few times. CDR3 region: CASSEFRGDGYTF. The CDR3 coding sequence is TGTGCCAGCAGTGAATTTCGTGGGGATGGCTACACCTTC. This chain connects TRBV6-1 to TRBJ1-2, with no clear D. Trimming shortened V by 2 bases and J by 6 bases, and 10 bases separated the two germline ends. CDR3 length: 13 residues. CDR1 MNHNS and CDR2 SASEGT come from the germline V gene.

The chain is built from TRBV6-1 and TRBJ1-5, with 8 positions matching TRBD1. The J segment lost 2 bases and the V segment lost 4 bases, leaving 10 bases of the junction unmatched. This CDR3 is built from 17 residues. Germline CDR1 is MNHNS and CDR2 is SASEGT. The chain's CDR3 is CASSGERTGLGNQPQHF. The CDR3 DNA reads TGTGCCAGCAGTGGGGAAAGGACAGGGTTGGGCAATCAGCCCCAGCATTTT.

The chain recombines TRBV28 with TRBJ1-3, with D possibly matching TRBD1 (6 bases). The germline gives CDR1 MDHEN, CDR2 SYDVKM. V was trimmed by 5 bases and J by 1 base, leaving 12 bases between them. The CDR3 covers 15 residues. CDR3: CASSLQGTSGNTIYF. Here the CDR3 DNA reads TGTGCCAGCAGTCTACAGGGTACATCTGGAAACACCATATATTTT.

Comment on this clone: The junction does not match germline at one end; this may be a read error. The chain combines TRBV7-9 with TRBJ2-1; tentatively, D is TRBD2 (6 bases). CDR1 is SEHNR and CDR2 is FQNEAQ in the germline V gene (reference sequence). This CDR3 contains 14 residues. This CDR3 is CAGSLRDPGEEQFF. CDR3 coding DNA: TGTGCCGGCAGCTTAAGGGACCCGGGGGAGGAGCAGTTCTTC.

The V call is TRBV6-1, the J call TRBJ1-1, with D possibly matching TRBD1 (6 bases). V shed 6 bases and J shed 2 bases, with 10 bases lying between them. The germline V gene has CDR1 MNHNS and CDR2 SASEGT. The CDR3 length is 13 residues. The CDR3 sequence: CASSRGPNTEAFF. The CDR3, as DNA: TGTGCCAGCAGCCGGGGGCCCAACACTGAAGCTTTCTTT.

The CDR3 loop is CASSHRDPKGQFF. The CDR3 DNA sequence: TGTGCCAGCAGCCACCGGGACCCAAAAGGGCAGTTCTTC. J is TRBJ2-1 and V is TRBV14, with D possibly being TRBD1 or TRBD2 (5 bases each). CDR1 SGHDN and CDR2 FVKESK come from the germline V gene. There are 13 residues in the CDR3. The ends were cut back, 3 bases at V and 12 bases at J, with 15 bases in the middle.

The CDR3 sequence: CAISESLQRLDEQYF. CDR3 nucleotides: TGTGCCATCAGTGAGTCGTTACAGCGCCTAGACGAGCAGTACTTC. The chain links TRBV10-3 to TRBJ2-7; D is unresolved. The CDR3 has 15 residues. Trimming pared 0 bases from V and 5 bases from J, leaving 14 bases between. Germline lookup yields CDR1 ENHRY and CDR2 SYGVKD.

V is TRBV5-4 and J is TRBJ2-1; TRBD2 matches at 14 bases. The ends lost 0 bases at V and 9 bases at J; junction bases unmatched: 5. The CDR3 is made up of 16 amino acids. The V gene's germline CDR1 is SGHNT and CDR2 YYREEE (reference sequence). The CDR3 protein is CASSLGRLAGGIEQFF. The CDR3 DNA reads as TGTGCCAGCAGCTTGGGTCGACTAGCGGGAGGGATTGAGCAGTTCTTC.

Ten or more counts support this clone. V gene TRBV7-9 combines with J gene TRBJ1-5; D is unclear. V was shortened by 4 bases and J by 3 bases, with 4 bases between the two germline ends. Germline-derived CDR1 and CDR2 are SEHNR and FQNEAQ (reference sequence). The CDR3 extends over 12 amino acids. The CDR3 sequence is CASSSFNQPQHF. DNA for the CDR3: TGTGCCAGCAGCTCCTTCAATCAGCCCCAGCATTTT.

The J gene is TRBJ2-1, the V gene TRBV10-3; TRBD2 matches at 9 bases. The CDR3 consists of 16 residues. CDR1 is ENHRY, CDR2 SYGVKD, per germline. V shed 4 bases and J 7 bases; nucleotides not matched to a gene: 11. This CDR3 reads CAISVSQGLASNEQFF. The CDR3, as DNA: TGTGCCATCAGTGTGTCCCAGGGACTAGCTTCTAATGAGCAGTTCTTC.

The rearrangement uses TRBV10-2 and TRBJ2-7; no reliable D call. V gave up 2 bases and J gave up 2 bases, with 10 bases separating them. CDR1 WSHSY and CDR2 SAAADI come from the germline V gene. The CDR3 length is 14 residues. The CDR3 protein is CASSEVQVAYEQYF. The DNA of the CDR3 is TGCGCCAGCAGTGAGGTTCAGGTAGCCTACGAGCAGTACTTC.

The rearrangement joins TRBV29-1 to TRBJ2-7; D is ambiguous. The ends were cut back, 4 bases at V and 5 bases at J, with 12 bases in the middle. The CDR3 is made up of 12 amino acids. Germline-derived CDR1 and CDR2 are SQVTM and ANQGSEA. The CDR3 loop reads CSVGPVPNEQYF. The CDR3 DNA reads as TGCAGCGTTGGTCCAGTGCCTAACGAGCAGTACTTC.

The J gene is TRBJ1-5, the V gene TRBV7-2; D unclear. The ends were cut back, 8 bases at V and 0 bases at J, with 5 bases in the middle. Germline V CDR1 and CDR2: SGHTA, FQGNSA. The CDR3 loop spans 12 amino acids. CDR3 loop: CASADSNQPQHF. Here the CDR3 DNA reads TGTGCCAGCGCCGATAGCAATCAGCCCCAGCATTTT.

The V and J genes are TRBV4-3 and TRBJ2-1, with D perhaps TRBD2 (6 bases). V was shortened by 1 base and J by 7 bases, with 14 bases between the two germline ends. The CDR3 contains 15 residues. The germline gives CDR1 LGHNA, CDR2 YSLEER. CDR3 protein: CASSQVLGTRNEQFF. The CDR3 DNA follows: TGCGCCAGCAGCCAAGTGCTGGGGACTCGTAATGAGCAGTTCTTC.

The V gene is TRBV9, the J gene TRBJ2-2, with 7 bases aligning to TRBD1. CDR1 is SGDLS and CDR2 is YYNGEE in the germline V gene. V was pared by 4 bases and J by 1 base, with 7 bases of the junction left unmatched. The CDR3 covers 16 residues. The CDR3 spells CASSPTGVGNTGELFF. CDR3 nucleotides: TGTGCCAGCAGCCCAACAGGGGTCGGGAACACCGGGGAGCTGTTTTTT. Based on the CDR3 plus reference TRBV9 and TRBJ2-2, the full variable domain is DSGVTQTPKHLITATGQRVTLRCSPRSGDLSVYWYQQSLDQGLQFLIQYYNGEERAKGNILERFSAQQFPDLHSELNLSSLELGDSALYFCASSPTGVGNTGELFFGEGSRLTVL.

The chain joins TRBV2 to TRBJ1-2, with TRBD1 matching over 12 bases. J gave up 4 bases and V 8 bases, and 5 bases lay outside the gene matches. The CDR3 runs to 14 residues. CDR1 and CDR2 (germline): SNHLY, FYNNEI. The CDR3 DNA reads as TGTGCCAGCGACCTGGGACAGGGGGCCTATGGCTACACCTTC. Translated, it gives CASDLGQGAYGYTF.

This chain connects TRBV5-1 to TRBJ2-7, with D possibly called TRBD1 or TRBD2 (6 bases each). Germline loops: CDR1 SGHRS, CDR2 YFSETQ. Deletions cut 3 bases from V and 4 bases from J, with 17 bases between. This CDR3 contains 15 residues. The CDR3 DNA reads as TGCGCCAGCAGCTCGGGAGTAGGGACATTGTACGAGCAGTACTTC. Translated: CASSSGVGTLYEQYF.

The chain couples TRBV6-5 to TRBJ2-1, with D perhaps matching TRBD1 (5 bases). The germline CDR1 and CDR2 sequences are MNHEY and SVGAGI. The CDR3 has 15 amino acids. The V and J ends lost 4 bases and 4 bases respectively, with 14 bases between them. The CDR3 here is CASSFLDKIYNEQFF. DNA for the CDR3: TGTGCCAGCAGTTTCTTGGACAAGATTTACAATGAGCAGTTCTTC.